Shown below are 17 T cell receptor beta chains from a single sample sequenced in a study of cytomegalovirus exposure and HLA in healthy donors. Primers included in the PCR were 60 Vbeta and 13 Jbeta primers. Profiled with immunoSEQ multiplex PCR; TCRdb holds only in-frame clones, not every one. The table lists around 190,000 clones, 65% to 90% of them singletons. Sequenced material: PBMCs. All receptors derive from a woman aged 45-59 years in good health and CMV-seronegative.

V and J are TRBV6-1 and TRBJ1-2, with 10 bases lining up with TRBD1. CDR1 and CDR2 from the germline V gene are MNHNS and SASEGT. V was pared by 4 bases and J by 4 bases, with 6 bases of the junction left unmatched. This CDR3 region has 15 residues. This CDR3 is CASSADRGRSYGYTF. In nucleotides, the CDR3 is TGTGCCAGCAGTGCCGACAGGGGGCGAAGCTATGGCTACACCTTC.

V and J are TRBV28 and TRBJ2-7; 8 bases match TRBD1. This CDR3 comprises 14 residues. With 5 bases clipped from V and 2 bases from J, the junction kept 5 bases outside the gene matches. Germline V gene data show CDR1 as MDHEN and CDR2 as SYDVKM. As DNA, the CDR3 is TGTGCCAGCAGTCGGACAGGGCCCCCCTACGAGCAGTACTTC. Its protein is CASSRTGPPYEQYF.

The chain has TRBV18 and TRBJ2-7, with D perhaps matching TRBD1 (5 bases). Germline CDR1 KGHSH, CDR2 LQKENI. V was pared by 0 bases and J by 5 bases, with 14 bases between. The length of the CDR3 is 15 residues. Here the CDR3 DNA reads TGTGCCAGCTCACCACCCCCAGCAGGACACCACGAGCAGTACTTC. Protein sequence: CASSPPPAGHHEQYF.

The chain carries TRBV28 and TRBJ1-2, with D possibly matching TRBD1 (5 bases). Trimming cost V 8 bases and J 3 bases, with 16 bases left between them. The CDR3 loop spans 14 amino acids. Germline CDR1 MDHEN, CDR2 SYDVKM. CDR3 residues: CASLQGNVYYGYTF. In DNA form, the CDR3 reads TGTGCCAGCCTGCAGGGTAATGTTTACTATGGCTACACCTTC.

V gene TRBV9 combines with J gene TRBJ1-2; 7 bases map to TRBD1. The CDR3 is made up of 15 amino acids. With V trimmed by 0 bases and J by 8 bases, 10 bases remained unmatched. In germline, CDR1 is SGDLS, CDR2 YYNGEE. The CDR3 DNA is TGTGCCAGCAGCGTAGAGGTGAGGGGGCGCGGCGGCTACACCTTC. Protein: CASSVEVRGRGGYTF.

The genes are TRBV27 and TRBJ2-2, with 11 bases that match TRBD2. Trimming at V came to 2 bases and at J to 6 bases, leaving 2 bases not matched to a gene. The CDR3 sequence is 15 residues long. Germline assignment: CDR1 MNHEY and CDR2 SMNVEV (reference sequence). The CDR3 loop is CASSLGTSGSGELFF. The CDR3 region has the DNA TGTGCCAGCAGTTTAGGGACTAGCGGATCCGGGGAGCTGTTTTTT.

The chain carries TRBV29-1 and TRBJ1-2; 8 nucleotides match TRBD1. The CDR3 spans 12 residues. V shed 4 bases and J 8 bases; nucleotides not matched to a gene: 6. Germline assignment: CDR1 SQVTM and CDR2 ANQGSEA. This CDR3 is CSVVGQGGGYTF. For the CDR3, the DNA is TGCAGCGTTGTAGGACAGGGCGGGGGCTACACCTTC.

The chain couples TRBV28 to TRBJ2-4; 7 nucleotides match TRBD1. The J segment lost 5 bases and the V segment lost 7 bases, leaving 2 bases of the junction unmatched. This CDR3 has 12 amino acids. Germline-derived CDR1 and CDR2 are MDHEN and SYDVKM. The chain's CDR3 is CASKGAQNIQYF. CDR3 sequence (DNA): TGTGCCAGCAAGGGGGCGCAAAACATTCAGTACTTC.

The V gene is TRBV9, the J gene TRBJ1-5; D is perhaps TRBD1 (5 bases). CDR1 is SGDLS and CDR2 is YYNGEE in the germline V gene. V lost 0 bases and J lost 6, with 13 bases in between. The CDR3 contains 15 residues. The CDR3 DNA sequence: TGTGCCAGCAGCGTAGGGGGGGTTACGGTTCAGCCCCAGCATTTT. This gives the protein CASSVGGVTVQPQHF.

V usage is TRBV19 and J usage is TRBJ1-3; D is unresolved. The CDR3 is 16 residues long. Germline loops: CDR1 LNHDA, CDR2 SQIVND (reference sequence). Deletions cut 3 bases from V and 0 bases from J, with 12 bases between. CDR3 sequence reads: CASSMEATVSGNTIYF. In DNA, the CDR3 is TGTGCCAGTAGTATGGAGGCCACGGTCTCTGGAAACACCATATATTTT. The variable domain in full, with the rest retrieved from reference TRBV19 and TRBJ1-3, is DGGITQSPKYLFRKEGQNVTLSCEQNLNHDAMYWYRQDPGQGLRLIYYSQIVNDFQKGDIAEGYSVSREKKESFPLTVTSAQKNPTAFYLCASSMEATVSGNTIYFGEGSWLTVV.

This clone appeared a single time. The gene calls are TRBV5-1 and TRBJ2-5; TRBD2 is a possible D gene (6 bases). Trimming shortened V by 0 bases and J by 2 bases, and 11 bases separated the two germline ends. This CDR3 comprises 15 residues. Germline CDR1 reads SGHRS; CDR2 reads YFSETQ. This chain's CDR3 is CASSLATGGQETQYF. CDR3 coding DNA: TGCGCCAGCAGCTTGGCTACCGGGGGTCAAGAGACCCAGTACTTC. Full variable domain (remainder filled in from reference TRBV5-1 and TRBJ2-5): KAGVTQTPRYLIKTRGQQVTLSCSPISGHRSVSWYQQTPGQGLQFLFEYFSETQRNKGNFPGRFSGRQFSNSRSEMNVSTLELGDSALYLCASSLATGGQETQYFGPGTRLLVL.

CDR3 loop: CASSLDLLAGGLGELFF. Written as DNA, the CDR3 is TGTGCCAGCAGCTTAGACCTCCTAGCGGGAGGGCTGGGGGAGCTGTTTTTT. V is TRBV11-3 and J is TRBJ2-2; 12 nucleotides align to TRBD2. Germline trimming cut 0 bases from V and 8 bases from J; bases unmatched to any gene: 7. Germline-derived CDR1 and CDR2 are SGHNT and YENEEA. The CDR3 length is 17 residues.

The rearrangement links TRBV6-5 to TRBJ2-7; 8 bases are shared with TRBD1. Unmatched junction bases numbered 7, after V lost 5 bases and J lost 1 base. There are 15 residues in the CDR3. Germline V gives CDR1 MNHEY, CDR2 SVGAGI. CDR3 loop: CASSPGQAFSYEQYF. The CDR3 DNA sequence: TGTGCCAGCAGTCCGGGACAGGCTTTTTCCTACGAGCAGTACTTC.

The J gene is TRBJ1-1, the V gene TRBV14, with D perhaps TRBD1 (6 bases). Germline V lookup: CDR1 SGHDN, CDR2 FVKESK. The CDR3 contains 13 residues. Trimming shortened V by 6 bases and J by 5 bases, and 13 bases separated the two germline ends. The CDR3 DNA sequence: TGTGCCAGCAGATTACAGGGTTGGACTGAAGCTTTCTTT. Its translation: CASRLQGWTEAFF.

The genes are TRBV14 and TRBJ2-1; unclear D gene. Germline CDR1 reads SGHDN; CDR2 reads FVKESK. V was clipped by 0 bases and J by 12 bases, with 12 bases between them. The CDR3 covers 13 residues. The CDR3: CASSQDVRGGQFF. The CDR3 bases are TGTGCCAGCAGCCAAGATGTAAGAGGTGGGCAGTTCTTC. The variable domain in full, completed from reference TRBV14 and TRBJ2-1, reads EAGVTQFPSHSVIEKGQTVTLRCDPISGHDNLYWYRRVMGKEIKFLLHFVKESKQDESGMPNNRFLAERTGGTYSTLKVQPAELEDSGVYFCASSQDVRGGQFFGPGTRLTVL.

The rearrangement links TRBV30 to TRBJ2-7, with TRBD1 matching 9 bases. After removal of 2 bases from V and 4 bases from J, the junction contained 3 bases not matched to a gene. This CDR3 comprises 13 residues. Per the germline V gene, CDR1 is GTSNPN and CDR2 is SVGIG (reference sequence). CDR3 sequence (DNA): TGTGCCTGGAGTCAGGGACAGGGTTACGAGCAGTACTTC. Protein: CAWSQGQGYEQYF.

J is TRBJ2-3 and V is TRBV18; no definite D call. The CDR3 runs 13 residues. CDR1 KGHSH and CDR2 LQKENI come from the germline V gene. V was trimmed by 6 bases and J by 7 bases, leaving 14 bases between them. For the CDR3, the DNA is TGTGCCAGCTCGCCGTCATCACAGAATACGCAGTATTTT. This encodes CASSPSSQNTQYF.